Following are 10 T cell receptor beta chains from one sample sequenced in a study of blood T cell repertoires in COVID-19. Assay: immunoSEQ multiplex PCR; the TCRdb copy retains only in-frame clones and omits some. This table has 95,000 to 130,000 clones, 90% appearing once. Sequenced material: peripheral blood. Receptors were obtained from a human donor with active COVID-19. The donor label of this sample is uncertain.

This chain uses TRBV20-1 with TRBJ1-1; 7 bases map to TRBD1. This CDR3 has 14 residues. Looked up from germline, CDR1 is DFQATT and CDR2 is SNEGSKA (reference sequence). V lost 3 bases to trimming and J lost 4 bases; unmatched junction nucleotides: 8. The CDR3 reads CSASRPGGFTEAFF. Here the CDR3 DNA reads TGCAGTGCTAGTCGCCCAGGGGGTTTCACTGAAGCTTTCTTT.

The chain combines TRBV7-3 with TRBJ2-3, with no clear D. CDR1 and CDR2 (germline): SGHTA, FQGTGA. V lost 3 bases, J lost 6 bases, and 10 bases lay in between. This CDR3 spans 13 amino acids. CDR3 sequence reads: CASSFAETDTQYF. The CDR3 DNA sequence: TGTGCCAGCAGCTTTGCGGAGACGGATACGCAGTATTTT.

J is TRBJ2-7 and V is TRBV10-3; 9 bases are shared with TRBD1. CDR1 ENHRY and CDR2 SYGVKD come from the germline V gene. The CDR3 runs 14 residues. After removal of 7 bases from V and 5 bases from J, the junction contained 9 bases not matched to a gene. Here the CDR3 DNA reads TGTGCCATCACATCCGGGACAGGGTTCAACGAGCAGTACTTC. Its translation is CAITSGTGFNEQYF.

V usage is TRBV9 and J usage is TRBJ2-2; 12 positions match TRBD2. Unmatched junction bases numbered 6, after V lost 4 bases and J lost 2 bases. This CDR3 spans 17 amino acids. From germline, CDR1 is SGDLS and CDR2 YYNGEE. The CDR3 sequence is CASSTSSGGANTGELFF. The CDR3 region has the DNA TGTGCCAGCAGCACATCTAGCGGGGGGGCCAACACCGGGGAGCTGTTTTTT.

The chain has TRBV18 and TRBJ2-7; D ambiguous. Germline assignment: CDR1 KGHSH and CDR2 LQKENI. V lost 0 bases and J 5 bases, leaving 11 bases between the germline ends. The CDR3 sequence is 14 residues long. The CDR3 coding sequence is TGTGCCAGCTCACCACCGGTACAGCCCCACGAGCAGTACTTC. The encoded protein is CASSPPVQPHEQYF.

This clone was counted a few times. V is TRBV7-8 and J is TRBJ2-1; 11 positions agree with TRBD2. V was pared by 1 base and J by 9 bases, with 5 bases of the junction left unmatched. The germline V gene has CDR1 SGHVS and CDR2 FQNEAQ. The CDR3 loop spans 15 amino acids. The chain's CDR3 is CASSLGLAGSSEQFF. CDR3 nucleotides: TGTGCCAGCAGCTTAGGACTAGCGGGGTCCAGTGAGCAGTTCTTC.

The chain uses TRBV29-1 and TRBJ2-7; 7 nucleotides agree with TRBD2. CDR3 length: 12 amino acids. Per germline, CDR1 SQVTM and CDR2 ANQGSEA. The V gene end was trimmed by 5 bases and the J gene end by 3 bases; junction bases not matched to a gene: 4. CDR3 nucleotides: TGCAGCGTTTGGCGCGGGGGCTACGAGCAGTACTTC. As protein: CSVWRGGYEQYF.

This clone was recorded only once. V and J are TRBV19 and TRBJ1-5; D is undetermined. Trimming cost V 6 bases and J 5 bases, with 17 bases left between them. The germline V gene has CDR1 LNHDA and CDR2 SQIVND (reference sequence). The CDR3 has 15 residues. CDR3 in DNA: TGTGCCAGTAGCCGGAACCGGAAGAGGGATCAGCCCCAGCATTTT. Encoded protein: CASSRNRKRDQPQHF.

This clone was seen more than once but under ten times. The genes are TRBV18 and TRBJ1-5, with a tentative D call TRBD1 (5 bases). The CDR3 contains 15 residues. Trimming left V 4 bases short and J 1 base short, with 11 bases between. Germline V gives CDR1 KGHSH, CDR2 LQKENI. This CDR3 is CASSQGVKSNQPQHF. CDR3 sequence (DNA): TGTGCCAGCTCACAAGGGGTCAAGAGCAATCAGCCCCAGCATTTT.

The table lists this clone with a few counts. The chain has TRBV6-2 or TRBV6-3 and TRBJ2-7; D may be TRBD2 (5 bases). V lost 2 bases to trimming and J lost 3 bases, with 8 bases between them. Germline CDR1 MNHEY, CDR2 SVGEGT. The CDR3 has 13 amino acids. The CDR3 DNA reads as TGTGCCAGCAGTTACGGGAGCGTCTACGAGCAGTACTTC. It translates to CASSYGSVYEQYF.